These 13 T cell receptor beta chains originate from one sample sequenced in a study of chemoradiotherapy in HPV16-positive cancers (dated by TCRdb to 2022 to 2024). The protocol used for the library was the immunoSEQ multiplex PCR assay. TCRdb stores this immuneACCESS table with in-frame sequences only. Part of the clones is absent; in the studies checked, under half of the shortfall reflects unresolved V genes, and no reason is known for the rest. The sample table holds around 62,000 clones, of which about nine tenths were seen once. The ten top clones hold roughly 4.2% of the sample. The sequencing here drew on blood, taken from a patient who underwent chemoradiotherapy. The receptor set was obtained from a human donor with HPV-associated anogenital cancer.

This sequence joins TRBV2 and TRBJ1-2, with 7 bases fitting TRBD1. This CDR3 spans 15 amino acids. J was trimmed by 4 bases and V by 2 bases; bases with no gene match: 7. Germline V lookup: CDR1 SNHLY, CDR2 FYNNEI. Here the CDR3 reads CASSEYETGIYGYTF. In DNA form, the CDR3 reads TGTGCCAGCAGTGAATATGAGACAGGGATCTATGGCTACACCTTC.

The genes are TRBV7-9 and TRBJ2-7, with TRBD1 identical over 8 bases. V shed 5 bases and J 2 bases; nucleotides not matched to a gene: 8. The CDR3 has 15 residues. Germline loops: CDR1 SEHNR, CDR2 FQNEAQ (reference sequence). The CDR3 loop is CASSPSRTGPYEQYF. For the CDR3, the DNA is TGTGCCAGCAGCCCATCCCGGACAGGGCCCTACGAGCAGTACTTC.

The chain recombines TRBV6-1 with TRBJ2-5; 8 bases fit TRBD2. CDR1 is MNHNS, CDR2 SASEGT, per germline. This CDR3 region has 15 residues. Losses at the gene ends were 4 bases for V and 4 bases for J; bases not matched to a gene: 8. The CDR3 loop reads CASSGGSGGRETQYF. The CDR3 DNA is TGTGCCAGCAGTGGTGGTTCGGGGGGGAGAGAGACCCAGTACTTC.

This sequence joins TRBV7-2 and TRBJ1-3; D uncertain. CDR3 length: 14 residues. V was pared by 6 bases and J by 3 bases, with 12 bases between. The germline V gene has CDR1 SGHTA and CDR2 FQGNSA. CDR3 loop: CASRAGYSGNTIYF. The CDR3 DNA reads TGTGCCAGCAGGGCGGGATACAGTGGAAACACCATATATTTT.

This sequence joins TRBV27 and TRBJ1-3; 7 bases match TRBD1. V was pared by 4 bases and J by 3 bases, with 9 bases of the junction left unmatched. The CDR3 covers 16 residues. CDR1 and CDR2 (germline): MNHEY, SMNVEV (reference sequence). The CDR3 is CASSSYRGEVGNTIYF. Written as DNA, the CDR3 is TGTGCCAGCAGTTCTTACAGGGGAGAGGTTGGAAACACCATATATTTT.

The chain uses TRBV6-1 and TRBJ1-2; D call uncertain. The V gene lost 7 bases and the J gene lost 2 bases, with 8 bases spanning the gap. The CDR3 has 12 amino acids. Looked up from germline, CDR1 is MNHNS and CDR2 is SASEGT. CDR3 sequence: CASMALNYGYTF. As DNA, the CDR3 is TGTGCCAGCATGGCGTTAAACTATGGCTACACCTTC.

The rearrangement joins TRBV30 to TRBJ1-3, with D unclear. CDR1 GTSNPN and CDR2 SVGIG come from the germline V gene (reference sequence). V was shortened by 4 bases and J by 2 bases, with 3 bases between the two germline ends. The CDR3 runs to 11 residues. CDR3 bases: TGTGCCTGGATACCTGGAAACACCATATATTTT. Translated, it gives CAWIPGNTIYF.

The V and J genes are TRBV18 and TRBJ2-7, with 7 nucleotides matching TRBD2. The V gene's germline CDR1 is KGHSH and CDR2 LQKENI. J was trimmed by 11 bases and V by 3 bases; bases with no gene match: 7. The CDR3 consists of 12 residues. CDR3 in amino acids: CASSPGGTEKYF. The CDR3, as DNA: TGTGCCAGCTCACCGGGAGGGACTGAAAAGTACTTC.

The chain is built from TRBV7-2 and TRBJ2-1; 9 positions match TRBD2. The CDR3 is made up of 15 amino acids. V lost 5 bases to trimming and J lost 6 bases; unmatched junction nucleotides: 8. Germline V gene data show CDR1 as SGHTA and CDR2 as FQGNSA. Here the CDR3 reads CASSALAGPTNEQFF. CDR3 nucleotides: TGTGCCAGCAGCGCGCTAGCGGGGCCCACCAATGAGCAGTTCTTC.

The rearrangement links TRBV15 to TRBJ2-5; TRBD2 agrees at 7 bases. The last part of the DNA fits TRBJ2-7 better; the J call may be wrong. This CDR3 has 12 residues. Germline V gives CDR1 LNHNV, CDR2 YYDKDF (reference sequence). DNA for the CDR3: TGTGCCACCGGGCGGGGGACCTACGAGCAGTACTTC. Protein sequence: CATGRGTYEQYF.

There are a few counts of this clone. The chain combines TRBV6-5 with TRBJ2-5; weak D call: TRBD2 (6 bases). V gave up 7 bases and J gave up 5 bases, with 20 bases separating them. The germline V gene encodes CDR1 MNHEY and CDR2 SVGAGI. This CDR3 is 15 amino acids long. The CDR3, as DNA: TGTGCCAGCATGCAGGGTGGGGGGAGGACGGAGACCCAGTACTTC. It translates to CASMQGGGRTETQYF.

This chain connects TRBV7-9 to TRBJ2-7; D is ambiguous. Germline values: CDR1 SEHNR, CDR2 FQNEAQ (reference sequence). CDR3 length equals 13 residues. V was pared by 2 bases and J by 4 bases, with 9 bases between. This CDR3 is CASSLRSKYEQYF. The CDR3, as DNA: TGTGCCAGCAGCTTACGGAGCAAGTACGAGCAGTACTTC.

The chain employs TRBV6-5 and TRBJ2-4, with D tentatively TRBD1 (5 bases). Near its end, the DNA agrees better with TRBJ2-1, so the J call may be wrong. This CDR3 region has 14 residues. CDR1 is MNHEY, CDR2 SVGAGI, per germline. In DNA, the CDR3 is TGTGCCAGCAGTACCCGCGATAAGACAGCCCCGCAGTTCTTC. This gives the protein CASSTRDKTAPQFF.